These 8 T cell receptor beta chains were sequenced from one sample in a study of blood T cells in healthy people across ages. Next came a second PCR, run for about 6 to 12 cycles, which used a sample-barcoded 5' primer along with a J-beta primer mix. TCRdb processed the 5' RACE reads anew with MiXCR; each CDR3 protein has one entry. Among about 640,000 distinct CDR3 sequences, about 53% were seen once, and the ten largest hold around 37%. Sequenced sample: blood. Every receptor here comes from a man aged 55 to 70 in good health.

CDR3 sequence (DNA): TGTGCCAGCAGCTTATACGGGGGGAAATATGAGCAGTTCTTC. Translated, it gives CASSLYGGKYEQFF. V is TRBV7-2 and J is TRBJ2-1; 7 bases line up with TRBD2. There are 14 residues in the CDR3. Germline V gene lookup returns CDR1 SGHTA and CDR2 FQGNSA. After removal of 2 bases from V and 8 bases from J, the junction contained 6 bases not matched to a gene.

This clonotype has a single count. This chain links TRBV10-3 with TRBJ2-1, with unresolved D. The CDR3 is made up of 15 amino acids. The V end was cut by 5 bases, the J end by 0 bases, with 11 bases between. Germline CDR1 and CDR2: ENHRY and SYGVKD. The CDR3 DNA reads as TGTGCCATCAGTCCTCGATCGAGCTCCTACAATGAGCAGTTCTTC. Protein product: CAISPRSSSYNEQFF.

The CDR3 sequence is CSASRQVRQPQHF. CDR3 sequence (DNA): TGCAGTGCTAGCCGACAGGTTCGTCAGCCCCAGCATTTT. V and J are TRBV20-1 and TRBJ1-5; weak D call: TRBD1 (6 bases). There are 13 residues in the CDR3. CDR1 and CDR2 (germline): DFQATT, SNEGSKA (reference sequence). Trimming cost V 3 bases and J 6 bases, with 12 bases left between them.

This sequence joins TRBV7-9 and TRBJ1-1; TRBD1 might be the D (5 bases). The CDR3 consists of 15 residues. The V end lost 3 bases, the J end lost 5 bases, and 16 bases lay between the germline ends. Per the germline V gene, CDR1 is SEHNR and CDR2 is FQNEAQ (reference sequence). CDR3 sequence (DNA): TGTGCCAGCAGCTTTAGTCTGCAGAGGGGTACTGAAGCTTTCTTT. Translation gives CASSFSLQRGTEAFF.

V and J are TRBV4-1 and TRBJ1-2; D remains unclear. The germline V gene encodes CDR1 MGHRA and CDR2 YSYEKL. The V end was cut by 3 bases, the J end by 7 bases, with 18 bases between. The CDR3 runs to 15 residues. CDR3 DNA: TGCGCCAGCAGCCACCCAAGTGGCTGGGAGCGTGGCTACACCTTC. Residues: CASSHPSGWERGYTF.

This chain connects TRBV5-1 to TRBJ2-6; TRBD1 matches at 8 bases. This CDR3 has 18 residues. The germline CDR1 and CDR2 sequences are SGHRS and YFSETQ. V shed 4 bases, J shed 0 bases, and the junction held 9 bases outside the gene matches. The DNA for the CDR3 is TGCGCCAGCAGCCCGTCCAGGGGGCGCGGCTCTGGGGCCAACGTCCTGACTTTC. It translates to CASSPSRGRGSGANVLTF.

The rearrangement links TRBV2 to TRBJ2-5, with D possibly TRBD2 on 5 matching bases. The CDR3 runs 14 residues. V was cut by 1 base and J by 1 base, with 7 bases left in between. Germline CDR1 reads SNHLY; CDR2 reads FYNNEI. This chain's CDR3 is CASSEVGSQETQYF. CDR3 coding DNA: TGTGCCAGCAGTGAAGTGGGGAGCCAAGAGACCCAGTACTTC.

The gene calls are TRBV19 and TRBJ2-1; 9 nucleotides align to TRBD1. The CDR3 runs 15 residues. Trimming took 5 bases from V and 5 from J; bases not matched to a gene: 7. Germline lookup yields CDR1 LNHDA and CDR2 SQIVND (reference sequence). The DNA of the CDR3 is TGTGCCAGTAGTTCACAGGGGGCAAGGCACAATGAGCAGTTCTTC. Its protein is CASSSQGARHNEQFF.